The 14 T cell receptor beta chains reported below all come from one sample, sequenced in a study of cytotoxic CD8 clonotypes in ibrutinib-treated CLL. Clones were read by immunoSEQ multiplex PCR, and TCRdb kept only the in-frame ones, dropping some. The sample holds 150,000 or so clones; around 81% are singletons and the top ten take 7.5% to 8%. Sequenced material: PBMCs, taken after 36 months of ibrutinib treatment. The receptor set was obtained from a human donor with chronic lymphocytic leukemia.

This clone turned up a few times. The genes are TRBV27 and TRBJ1-2; D is perhaps TRBD1 (5 bases). Trimming took 2 bases from V and 8 from J, leaving 15 bases between them. The CDR3 covers 14 residues. Per germline, CDR1 MNHEY and CDR2 SMNVEV (reference sequence). CDR3 DNA: TGTGCCAGCAGTTTAGGGCAGGGAATTAAAGGCTACACCTTC. Translating gives CASSLGQGIKGYTF.

J is TRBJ2-3 and V is TRBV5-1, with D hard to call. The V end lost 0 bases, the J end lost 0 bases, and 8 bases lay between the germline ends. The CDR3 contains 15 residues. From germline, CDR1 is SGHRS and CDR2 YFSETQ. CDR3: CASSLGRFSTDTQYF. CDR3 DNA: TGCGCCAGCAGCTTGGGTCGGTTTAGCACAGATACGCAGTATTTT.

CDR3 nucleotide sequence: TGTGCCAGCAGTTTGGTGGGGGGCGAGCAGTACTTC. Translation: CASSLVGGEQYF. The chain links TRBV6-5 to TRBJ2-7; the D gene is possibly TRBD2 (6 bases). This CDR3 contains 12 residues. Trimming took 4 bases from V and 6 from J, leaving 10 bases between them. The V gene's germline CDR1 is MNHEY and CDR2 SVGAGI.

The chain employs TRBV5-1 and TRBJ1-2; no clear D. V dropped 4 bases and J dropped 2 bases, with 12 bases sitting between them. Looked up from germline, CDR1 is SGHRS and CDR2 is YFSETQ. The CDR3 totals 14 residues. Here the CDR3 reads CASSPDDGNYGYTF. The CDR3 DNA sequence: TGCGCCAGCAGCCCGGACGACGGGAACTATGGCTACACCTTC.

This clone showed up just a few times. The genes are TRBV27 and TRBJ1-5; 8 positions agree with TRBD1. This CDR3 is 16 amino acids long. Germline CDR1 is MNHEY and CDR2 is SMNVEV (reference sequence). Losses at the gene ends were 5 bases for V and 2 bases for J; bases not matched to a gene: 8. DNA of the CDR3: TGTGCCAGCAGTCGAGACAGGGGTTCGGGCAATCAGCCCCAGCATTTT. Its protein product is CASSRDRGSGNQPQHF.

V and J are TRBV9 and TRBJ1-1; D is unclear. CDR3 length: 14 residues. The germline V gene encodes CDR1 SGDLS and CDR2 YYNGEE. V dropped 4 bases and J dropped 5 bases, with 15 bases sitting between them. CDR3 coding DNA: TGTGCCAGCAGCAAAGGTGGGGTTCGGACTGAAGCTTTCTTT. It yields the protein CASSKGGVRTEAFF.

The genes are TRBV30 and TRBJ1-5; 12 bases map to TRBD1. Germline-derived CDR1 and CDR2 are GTSNPN and SVGIG (reference sequence). With 5 bases clipped from V and 0 bases from J, the junction kept 11 bases outside the gene matches. This CDR3 has 18 residues. CDR3 bases: TGTGCCTGGCGTTCCGGGACAGGGGGCGCTTTTAGCAATCAGCCCCAGCATTTT. Protein product: CAWRSGTGGAFSNQPQHF.

V gene TRBV5-1 combines with J gene TRBJ2-7, with D maybe TRBD2 (6 bases). The V gene's germline CDR1 is SGHRS and CDR2 YFSETQ. The CDR3 length is 13 residues. V lost 0 bases to trimming and J lost 5 bases, with 9 bases between them. The CDR3 is CASSLAWEDEQYF. The CDR3 bases are TGCGCCAGCAGCTTGGCCTGGGAGGACGAGCAGTACTTC.

V usage is TRBV11-3 and J usage is TRBJ2-3, with TRBD2 as a possible D gene (6 bases). Trimming shortened V by 5 bases and J by 2 bases, and 14 bases separated the two germline ends. The CDR3 has 15 residues. CDR1 is SGHNT and CDR2 is YENEEA in the germline V gene. CDR3 nucleotides: TGTGCCAGCAGCCCGGACGGGGGAGCCACAGATACGCAGTATTTT. It specifies CASSPDGGATDTQYF.

The CDR3 bases are TGTGCCAGCAGTTACTCGAACGGGGATAATTCACCCCTCCACTTT. This sequence encodes CASSYSNGDNSPLHF. The genes are TRBV6-5 and TRBJ1-6; D gene unclear. The CDR3 is made up of 15 amino acids. Trimming left V 0 bases short and J 5 bases short, with 8 bases between. Germline V gene lookup returns CDR1 MNHEY and CDR2 SVGAGI.

The gene calls are TRBV27 and TRBJ1-5; D gene uncertain. Germline CDR1 and CDR2: MNHEY and SMNVEV (reference sequence). V shed 0 bases and J shed 5 bases, with 5 bases lying between them. CDR3 size: 13 residues. CDR3 protein: CASSLSAHQPQHF. The CDR3, as DNA: TGTGCCAGCAGTTTATCGGCGCATCAGCCCCAGCATTTT.

This clone was detected once. In DNA, the CDR3 is TGTGCCACCAGGAGGGACGGCGGGAGGGCCGGTGGCGGGGAGCTGTTTTTT. Its protein is CATRRDGGRAGGGELFF. This chain connects TRBV15 to TRBJ2-2; 9 nucleotides agree with TRBD2. The V and J ends lost 6 bases and 7 bases, in that order; junction bases with no gene match: 15. Germline V gene data show CDR1 as LNHNV and CDR2 as YYDKDF (reference sequence). The CDR3 consists of 17 residues.

The chain combines TRBV27 with TRBJ2-1, with a possible D match to TRBD2 (7 bases). The CDR3 runs 14 residues. Germline loops: CDR1 MNHEY, CDR2 SMNVEV (reference sequence). V lost 11 bases and J lost 3, with 17 bases in between. The CDR3 here is CAVRSGGHYNEQFF. CDR3 DNA: TGTGCCGTCCGCTCGGGGGGCCACTACAATGAGCAGTTCTTC.

This clone was recorded once. The chain employs TRBV29-1 and TRBJ2-1, with 8 bases aligning to TRBD2. Germline-derived CDR1 and CDR2 are SQVTM and ANQGSEA. J gave up 7 bases and V 5 bases, and 10 bases lay outside the gene matches. The CDR3 covers 14 residues. The CDR3 sequence: CSVRAGVSWNEQFF. CDR3 nucleotide sequence: TGCAGCGTTCGAGCGGGGGTTTCCTGGAATGAGCAGTTCTTC.